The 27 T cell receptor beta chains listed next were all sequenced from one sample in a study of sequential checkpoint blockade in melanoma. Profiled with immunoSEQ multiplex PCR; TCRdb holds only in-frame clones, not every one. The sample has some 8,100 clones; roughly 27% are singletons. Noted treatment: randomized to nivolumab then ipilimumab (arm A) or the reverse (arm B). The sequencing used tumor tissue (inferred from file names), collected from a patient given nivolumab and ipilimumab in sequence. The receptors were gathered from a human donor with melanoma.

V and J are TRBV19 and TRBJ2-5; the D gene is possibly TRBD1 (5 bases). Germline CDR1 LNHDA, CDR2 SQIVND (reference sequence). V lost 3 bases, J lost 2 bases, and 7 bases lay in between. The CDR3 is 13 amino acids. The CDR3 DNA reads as TGTGCCAGTAGTATTAGACAGCAAGAGACCCAGTACTTC. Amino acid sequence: CASSIRQQETQYF.

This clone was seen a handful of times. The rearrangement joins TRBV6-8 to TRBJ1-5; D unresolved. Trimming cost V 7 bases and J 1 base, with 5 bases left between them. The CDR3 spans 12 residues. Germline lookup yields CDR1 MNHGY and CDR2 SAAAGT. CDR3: CASKDSNQPQHF. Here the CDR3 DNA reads TGTGCCAGCAAGGACAGCAATCAGCCCCAGCATTTT.

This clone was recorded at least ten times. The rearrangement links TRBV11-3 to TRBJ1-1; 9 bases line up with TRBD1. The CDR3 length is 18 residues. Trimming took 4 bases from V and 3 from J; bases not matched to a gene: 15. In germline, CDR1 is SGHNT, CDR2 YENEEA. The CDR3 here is CASSSELPGQGRDTEAFF. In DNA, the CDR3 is TGTGCCAGCAGCTCCGAACTTCCGGGACAGGGCCGAGACACTGAAGCTTTCTTT.

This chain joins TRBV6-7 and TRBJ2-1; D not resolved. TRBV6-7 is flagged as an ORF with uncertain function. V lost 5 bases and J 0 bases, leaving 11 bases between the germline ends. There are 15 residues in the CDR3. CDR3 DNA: TGTGCCAGCAGTGAAACAGCGAGCTCCTACAATGAGCAGTTCTTC. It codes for CASSETASSYNEQFF.

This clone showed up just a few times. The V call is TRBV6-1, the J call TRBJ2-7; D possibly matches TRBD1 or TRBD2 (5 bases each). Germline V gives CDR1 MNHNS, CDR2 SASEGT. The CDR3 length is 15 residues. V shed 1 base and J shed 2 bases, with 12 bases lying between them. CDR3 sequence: CASSEVGGGTYEQYF. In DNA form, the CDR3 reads TGTGCCAGCAGTGAAGTTGGGGGTGGGACCTACGAGCAGTACTTC.

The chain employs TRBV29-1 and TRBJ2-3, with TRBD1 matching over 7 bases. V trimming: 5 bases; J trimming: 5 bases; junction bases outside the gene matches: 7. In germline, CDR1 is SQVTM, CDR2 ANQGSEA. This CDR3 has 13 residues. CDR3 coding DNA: TGCAGCGTTTCCAAGGGGGCCGGAGATACGCAGTATTTT. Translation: CSVSKGAGDTQYF.

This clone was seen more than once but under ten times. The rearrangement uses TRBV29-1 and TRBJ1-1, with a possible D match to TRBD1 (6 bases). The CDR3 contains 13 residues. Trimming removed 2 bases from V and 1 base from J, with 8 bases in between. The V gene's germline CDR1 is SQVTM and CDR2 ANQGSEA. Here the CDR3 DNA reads TGCAGCGTTGAAAGACAGGCGAACACTGAAGCTTTCTTT. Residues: CSVERQANTEAFF.

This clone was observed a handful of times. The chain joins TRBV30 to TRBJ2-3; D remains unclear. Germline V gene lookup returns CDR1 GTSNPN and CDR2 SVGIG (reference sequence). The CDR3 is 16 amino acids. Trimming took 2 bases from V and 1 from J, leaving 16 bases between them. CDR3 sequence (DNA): TGTGCCTGGAGTTTTGGGCCCGCCTCAGGCACAGATACGCAGTATTTT. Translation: CAWSFGPASGTDTQYF.

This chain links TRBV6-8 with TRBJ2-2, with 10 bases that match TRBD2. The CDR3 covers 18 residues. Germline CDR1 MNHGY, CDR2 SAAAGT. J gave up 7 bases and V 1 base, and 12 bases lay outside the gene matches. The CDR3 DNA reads TGTGCCAGCAGTTACTTAAACAGCGGGAGGGCCGTTATCGGGGAGCTGTTTTTT. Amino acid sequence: CASSYLNSGRAVIGELFF.

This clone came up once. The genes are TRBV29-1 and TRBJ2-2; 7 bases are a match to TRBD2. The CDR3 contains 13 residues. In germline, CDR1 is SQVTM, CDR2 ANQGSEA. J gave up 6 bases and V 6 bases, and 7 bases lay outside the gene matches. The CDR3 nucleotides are TGCAGCGTGGGGCTGGCGGGGGCCGGGGAGCTGTTTTTT. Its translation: CSVGLAGAGELFF.

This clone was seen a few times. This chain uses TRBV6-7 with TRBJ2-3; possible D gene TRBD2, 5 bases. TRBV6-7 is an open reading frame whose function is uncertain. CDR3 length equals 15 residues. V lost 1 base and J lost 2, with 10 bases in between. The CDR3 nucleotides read TGTGCCAGCAGTTACTTTTGGACTCCCACAGATACGCAGTATTTT. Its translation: CASSYFWTPTDTQYF.

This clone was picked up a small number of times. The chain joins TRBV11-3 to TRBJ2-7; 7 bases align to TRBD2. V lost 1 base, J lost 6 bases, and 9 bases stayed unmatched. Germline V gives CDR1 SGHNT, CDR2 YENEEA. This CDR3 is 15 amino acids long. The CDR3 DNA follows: TGTGCCAGCAGCTTAGGCCTTGGCGGGAGAGGCGAGCAGTACTTC. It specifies CASSLGLGGRGEQYF.

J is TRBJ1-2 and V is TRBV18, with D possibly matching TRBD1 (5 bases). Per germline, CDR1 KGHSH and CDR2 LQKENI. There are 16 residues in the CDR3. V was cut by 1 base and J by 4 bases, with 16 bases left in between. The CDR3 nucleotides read TGTGCCAGCTCACCACGTTCAGCACAGGACGTCTATGGCTACACCTTC. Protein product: CASSPRSAQDVYGYTF.

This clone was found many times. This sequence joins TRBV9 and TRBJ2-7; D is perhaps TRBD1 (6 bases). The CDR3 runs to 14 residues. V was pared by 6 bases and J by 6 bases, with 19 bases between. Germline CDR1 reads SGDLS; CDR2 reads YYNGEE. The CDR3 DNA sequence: TGTGCCAGCACCACCTTACAGGGAACAGGCGAGCAGTACTTC. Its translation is CASTTLQGTGEQYF. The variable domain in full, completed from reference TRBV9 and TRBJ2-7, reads DSGVTQTPKHLITATGQRVTLRCSPRSGDLSVYWYQQSLDQGLQFLIQYYNGEERAKGNILERFSAQQFPDLHSELNLSSLELGDSALYFCASTTLQGTGEQYFGPGTRLTVT.

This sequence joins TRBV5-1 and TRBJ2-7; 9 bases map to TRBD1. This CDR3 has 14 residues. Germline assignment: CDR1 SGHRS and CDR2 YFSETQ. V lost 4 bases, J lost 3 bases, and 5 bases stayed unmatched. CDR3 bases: TGCGCCAGCAGCCAGGGACAGGGAATCTACGAGCAGTACTTC. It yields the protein CASSQGQGIYEQYF.

The CDR3 nucleotides read TGTGCCATCAGCCCAAGACTACCTGCGAACACCGGGGAGCTGTTTTTT. Translation gives CAISPRLPANTGELFF. The rearrangement links TRBV6-8 to TRBJ2-2; a weak D match, TRBD2 (5 bases). This CDR3 has 16 amino acids. From germline, CDR1 is MNHGY and CDR2 SAAAGT. Trimming took off 10 bases at V and 0 bases at J, with 18 bases between the two ends.

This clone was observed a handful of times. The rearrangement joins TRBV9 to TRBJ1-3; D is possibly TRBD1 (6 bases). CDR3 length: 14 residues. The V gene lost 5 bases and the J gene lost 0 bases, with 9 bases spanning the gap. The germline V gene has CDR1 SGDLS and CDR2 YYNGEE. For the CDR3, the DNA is TGTGCCAGCAGTGGGGACATCTCTGGAAACACCATATATTTT. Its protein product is CASSGDISGNTIYF.

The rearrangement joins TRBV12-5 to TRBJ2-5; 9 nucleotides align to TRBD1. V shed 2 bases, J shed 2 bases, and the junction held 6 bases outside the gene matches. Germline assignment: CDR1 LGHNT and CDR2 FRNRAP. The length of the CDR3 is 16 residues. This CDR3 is CASGLITGGRQETQYF. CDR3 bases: TGTGCTAGTGGTTTGATAACAGGGGGCCGACAAGAGACCCAGTACTTC.

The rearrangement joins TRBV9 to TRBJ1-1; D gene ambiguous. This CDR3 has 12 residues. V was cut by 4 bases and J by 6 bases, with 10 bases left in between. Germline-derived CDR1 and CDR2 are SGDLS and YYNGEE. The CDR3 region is CASSFPGAEAFF. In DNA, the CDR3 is TGTGCCAGCAGCTTTCCGGGTGCTGAAGCTTTCTTT. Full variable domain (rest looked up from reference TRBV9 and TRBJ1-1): DSGVTQTPKHLITATGQRVTLRCSPRSGDLSVYWYQQSLDQGLQFLIQYYNGEERAKGNILERFSAQQFPDLHSELNLSSLELGDSALYFCASSFPGAEAFFGQGTRLTVV.

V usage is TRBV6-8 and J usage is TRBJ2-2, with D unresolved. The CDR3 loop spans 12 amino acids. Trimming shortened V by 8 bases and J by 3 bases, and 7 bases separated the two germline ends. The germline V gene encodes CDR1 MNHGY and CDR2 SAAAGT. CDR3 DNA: TGTGCCAGCGGCGGTCACACCGGGGAGCTGTTTTTT. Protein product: CASGGHTGELFF.

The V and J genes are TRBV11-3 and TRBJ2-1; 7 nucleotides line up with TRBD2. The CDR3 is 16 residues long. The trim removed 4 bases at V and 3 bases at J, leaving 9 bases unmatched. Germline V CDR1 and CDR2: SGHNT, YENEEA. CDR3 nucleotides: TGTGCCAGCAGCTGGGGAGGGGAGGGAGGCTACAATGAGCAGTTCTTC. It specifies CASSWGGEGGYNEQFF. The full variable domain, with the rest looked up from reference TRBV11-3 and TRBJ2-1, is EAGVVQSPRYKIIEKKQPVAFWCNPISGHNTLYWYLQNLGQGPELLIRYENEEAVDDSQLPKDRFSAERLKGVDSTLKIQPAELGDSAVYLCASSWGGEGGYNEQFFGPGTRLTVL.

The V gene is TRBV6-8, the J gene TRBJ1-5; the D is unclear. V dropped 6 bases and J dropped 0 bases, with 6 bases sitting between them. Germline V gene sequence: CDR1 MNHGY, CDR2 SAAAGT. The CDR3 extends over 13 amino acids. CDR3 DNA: TGTGCCAGCAGCCCGGATAGCAATCAGCCCCAGCATTTT. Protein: CASSPDSNQPQHF.

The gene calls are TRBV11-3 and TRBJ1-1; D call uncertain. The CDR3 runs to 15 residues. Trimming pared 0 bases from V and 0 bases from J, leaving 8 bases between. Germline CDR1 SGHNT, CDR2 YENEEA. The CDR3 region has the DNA TGTGCCAGCAGCTTAGAGGGCAGTATGAACACTGAAGCTTTCTTT. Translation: CASSLEGSMNTEAFF.

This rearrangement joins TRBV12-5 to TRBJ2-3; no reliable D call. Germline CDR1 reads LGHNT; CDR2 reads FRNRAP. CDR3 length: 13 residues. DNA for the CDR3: TGTGCCAGCACCCCGATAAGCCCAGATACGCAGTATTTT. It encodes CASTPISPDTQYF. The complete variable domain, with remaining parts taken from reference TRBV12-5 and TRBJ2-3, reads DARVTQTPRHKVTEMGQEVTMRCQPILGHNTVFWYRQTMMQGLELLAYFRNRAPLDDSGMPKDRFSAEMPDATLATLKIQPSEPRDSAVYFCASTPISPDTQYFGPGTRLTVL.

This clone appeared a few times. The CDR3 nucleotides read TGTGCCTGGGCCCAGCCGGATTTGAGGAAGACCCAGTACTTC. Translating gives CAWAQPDLRKTQYF. The J gene is TRBJ2-5, the V gene TRBV30; D gene unclear. V lost 5 bases, J lost 6 bases, and 19 bases lay in between. This CDR3 comprises 14 residues. Looked up from germline, CDR1 is GTSNPN and CDR2 is SVGIG (reference sequence).

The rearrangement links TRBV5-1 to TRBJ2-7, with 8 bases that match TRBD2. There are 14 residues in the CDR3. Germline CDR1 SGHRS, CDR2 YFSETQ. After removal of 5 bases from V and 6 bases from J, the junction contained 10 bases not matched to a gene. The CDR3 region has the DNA TGCGCCAGCAGATGGGGGACTAGTAACAGCGAGCAGTACTTC. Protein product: CASRWGTSNSEQYF.

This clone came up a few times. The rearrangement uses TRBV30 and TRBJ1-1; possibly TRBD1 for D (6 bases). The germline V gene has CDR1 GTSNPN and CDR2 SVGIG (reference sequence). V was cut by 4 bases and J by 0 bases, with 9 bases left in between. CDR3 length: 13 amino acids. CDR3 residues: CAWKGQMNTEAFF. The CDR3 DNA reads TGTGCCTGGAAGGGACAAATGAACACTGAAGCTTTCTTT. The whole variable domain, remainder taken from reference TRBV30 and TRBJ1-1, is SQTIHQWPATLVQPVGSPLSLECTVEGTSNPNLYWYRQAAGRGLQLLFYSVGIGQISSEVPQNLSASRPQDRQFILSSKKLLLSDSGFYLCAWKGQMNTEAFFGQGTRLTVV.